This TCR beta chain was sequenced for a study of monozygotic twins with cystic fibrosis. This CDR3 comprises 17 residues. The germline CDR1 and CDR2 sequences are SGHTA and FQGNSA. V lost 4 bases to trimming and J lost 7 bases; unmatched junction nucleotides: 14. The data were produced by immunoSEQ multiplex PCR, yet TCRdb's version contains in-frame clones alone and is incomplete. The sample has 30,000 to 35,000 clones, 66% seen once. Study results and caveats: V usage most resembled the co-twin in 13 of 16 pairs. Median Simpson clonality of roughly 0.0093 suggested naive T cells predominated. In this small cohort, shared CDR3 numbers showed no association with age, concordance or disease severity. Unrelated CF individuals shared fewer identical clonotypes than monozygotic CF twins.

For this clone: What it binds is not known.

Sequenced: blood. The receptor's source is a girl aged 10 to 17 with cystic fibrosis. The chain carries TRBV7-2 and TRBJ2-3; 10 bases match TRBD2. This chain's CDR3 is CASSSLSGRARGNTQYF. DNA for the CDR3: TGTGCCAGCAGCTCGTTAAGCGGGAGGGCCAGGGGGAATACGCAGTATTTT.